This record covers a single T cell receptor (beta chain). Antigen specificity is unknown. The data were obtained in a study of cytomegalovirus exposure and HLA in healthy donors. The PCR made use of 60 Vbeta and 13 Jbeta primers. Only in-frame clones appear in the TCRdb table, and some are missing; sequencing was by immunoSEQ multiplex PCR. Here the sample spans roughly 89,000 clones, approximately 64% being singletons. General observations from the study: It was taken for granted in presence/absence analyses that sequencing depth across donors was roughly uniform. Most subjects had HLA-A and HLA-B alleles reportedly predicted accurately by TCR beta sequences.

The CDR3 consists of 15 residues. Germline assignment: CDR1 GTSNPN and CDR2 SVGIG (reference sequence). V was clipped by 0 bases and J by 0 bases, with 9 bases between them. The chain links TRBV30 to TRBJ1-3; D may be TRBD1 (6 bases). Specimen: PBMCs. The receptor was derived from a woman aged 45-65 years in good health and CMV-seropositive. The CDR3 nucleotides are TGTGCCTGGAGTGTCGACAGGCCCTCTGGAAACACCATATATTTT. It specifies CAWSVDRPSGNTIYF.